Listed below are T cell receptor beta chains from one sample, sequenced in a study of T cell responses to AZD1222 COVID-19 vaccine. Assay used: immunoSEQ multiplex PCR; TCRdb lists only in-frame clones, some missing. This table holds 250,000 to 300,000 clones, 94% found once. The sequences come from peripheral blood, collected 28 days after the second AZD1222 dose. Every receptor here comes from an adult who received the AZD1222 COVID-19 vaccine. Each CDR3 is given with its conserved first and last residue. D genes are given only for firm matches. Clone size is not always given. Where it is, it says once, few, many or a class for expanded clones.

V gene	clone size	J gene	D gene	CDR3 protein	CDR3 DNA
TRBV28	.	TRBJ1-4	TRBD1	CASSQAQGAGEKLFF	TGTGCCAGCAGCCAAGCCCAGGGGGCTGGCGAAAAACTGTTTTTT
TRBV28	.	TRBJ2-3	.	CASSRLAGGTQYF	TGTGCCAGCAGTCGCTTGGCCGGAGGGACGCAGTATTTT
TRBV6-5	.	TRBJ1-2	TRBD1	CASSYSDRSYTF	TGTGCCAGCAGTTATTCGGACAGGTCCTACACCTTC
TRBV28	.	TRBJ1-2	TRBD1	CASSKTGTGGYGYTF	TGTGCCAGCAGCAAAACCGGGACAGGGGGATATGGCTACACCTTC
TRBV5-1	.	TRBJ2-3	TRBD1	CASSPDRDAQYF	TGCGCCAGCAGCCCGGACAGGGATGCGCAGTATTTT
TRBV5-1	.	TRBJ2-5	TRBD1	CASSPGSGGGETQYF	TGCGCCAGCAGCCCCGGTTCAGGGGGCGGAGAGACCCAGTACTTC
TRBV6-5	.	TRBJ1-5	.	CASSYSDRQPQHF	TGTGCCAGCAGTTACTCAGACAGACAGCCCCAGCATTTT
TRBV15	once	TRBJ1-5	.	CATSRDRGSNQPQHF	TGTGCCACCAGCAGAGACAGGGGAAGCAATCAGCCCCAGCATTTT
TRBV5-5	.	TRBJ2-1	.	CASSPWWGALYNEQFF	TGTGCCAGCAGTCCTTGGTGGGGGGCGTTGTACAATGAGCAGTTCTTC
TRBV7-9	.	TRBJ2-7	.	CASSLASDPSYEQYF	TGTGCCAGCAGCTTAGCGTCGGACCCTTCTTACGAGCAGTACTTC
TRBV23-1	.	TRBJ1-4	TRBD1	CASSQLARGDRGRSHEKLFF	TGCGCCAGCAGTCAATTGGCTCGTGGGGACAGGGGCCGCTCCCATGAAAAACTGTTTTTT
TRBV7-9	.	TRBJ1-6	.	CASTLRGIESPLHF	TGTGCCAGCACTCTCCGAGGGATTGAATCACCCCTCCACTTT
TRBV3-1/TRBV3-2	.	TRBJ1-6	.	CASSHLQGGSPLHF	TGTGCCAGCAGCCACCTACAGGGTGGTTCACCCCTCCACTTT
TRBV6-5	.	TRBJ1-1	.	CASSSTREAFF	TGTGCCAGCAGTTCTACGCGTGAAGCTTTCTTT
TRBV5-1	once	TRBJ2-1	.	CASSPLDRGEQFF	TGCGCCAGCAGCCCCCTGGACCGTGGGGAGCAGTTCTTC
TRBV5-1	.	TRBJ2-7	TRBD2	CASSFTSGRTYEQYF	TGCGCCAGCAGCTTCACTAGCGGGAGAACCTACGAGCAGTACTTC
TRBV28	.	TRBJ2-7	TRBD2	CASTGTSGSLGYEQYF	TGTGCCAGCACCGGGACTAGCGGGAGTTTGGGCTACGAGCAGTACTTC
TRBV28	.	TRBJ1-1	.	CASSAPAEAFF	TGTGCCAGCAGTGCCCCAGCTGAAGCTTTCTTT
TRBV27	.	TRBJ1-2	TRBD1	CASSLSPGRGHGYTF	TGTGCCAGCAGTTTATCGCCGGGAAGGGGGCATGGCTACACCTTC
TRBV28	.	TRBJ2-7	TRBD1	CASSEGDRGSYEQYF	TGTGCCAGCAGCGAAGGGGACAGGGGTTCCTACGAGCAGTACTTC
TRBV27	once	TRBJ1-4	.	CASSFRREKDEEKLFF	TGTGCCAGCAGTTTTCGCCGGGAGAAAGACGAGGAAAAACTGTTTTTT
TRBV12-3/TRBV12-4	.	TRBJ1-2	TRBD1	CASSPGTGTGYTF	TGTGCCAGCAGTCCTGGGACAGGGACAGGCTACACCTTC
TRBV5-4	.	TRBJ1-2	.	CASSLDSYGYTF	TGTGCCAGCAGCTTGGACAGCTATGGCTACACCTTC
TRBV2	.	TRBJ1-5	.	CASSEGRLGIGPQHF	TGTGCCAGCAGTGAGGGTCGCCTGGGGATAGGGCCCCAGCATTTT
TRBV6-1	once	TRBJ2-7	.	CASSEAGRVHEQYF	TGTGCCAGCAGTGAGGCGGGTCGAGTCCACGAGCAGTACTTC
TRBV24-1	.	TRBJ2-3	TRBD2	CATSEAGGPGDTQYF	TGTGCCACCAGTGAAGCGGGAGGGCCCGGGGATACGCAGTATTTT
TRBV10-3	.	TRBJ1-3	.	CAIREFSGNTIYF	TGTGCCATCAGGGAATTTTCTGGAAACACCATATATTTT
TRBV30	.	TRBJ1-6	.	CAWGVNNSPLHF	TGTGCCTGGGGGGTAAATAATTCACCCCTCCACTTT
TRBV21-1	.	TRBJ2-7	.	CASHMAGVYEQYF	TGTGCCAGCCACATGGCGGGGGTATACGAGCAGTACTTC
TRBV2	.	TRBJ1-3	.	CASSEALNTIYF	TGTGCCAGCAGTGAAGCCCTAAACACCATATATTTT
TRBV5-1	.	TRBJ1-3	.	CASSLVGTNSGNTIYF	TGCGCCAGCAGCTTGGTAGGGACTAACTCTGGAAACACCATATATTTT
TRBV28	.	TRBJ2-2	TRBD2	CASGLAGGGGELFF	TGTGCCAGCGGGCTAGCGGGAGGCGGCGGGGAGCTGTTTTTT
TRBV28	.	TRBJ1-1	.	CASRTTGNTEAFF	TGTGCCAGCAGGACAACAGGGAACACTGAAGCTTTCTTT
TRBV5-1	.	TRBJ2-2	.	CASSLAGRGPPTGELFF	TGCGCCAGCAGCTTGGCGGGGCGGGGGCCACCCACCGGGGAGCTGTTTTTT
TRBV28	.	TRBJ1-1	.	CASSLPVGFNTEAFF	TGTGCCAGCAGTTTACCAGTGGGCTTTAACACTGAAGCTTTCTTT
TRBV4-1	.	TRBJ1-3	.	CASSPSGGSSGNTIYF	TGCGCCAGCAGTCCAAGTGGCGGGAGCTCTGGAAACACCATATATTTT
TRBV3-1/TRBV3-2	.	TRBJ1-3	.	CASSQAVGFGNTIYF	TGTGCCAGCAGCCAAGCTGTGGGGTTTGGAAACACCATATATTTT
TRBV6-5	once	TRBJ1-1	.	CASSPPGRDPEAFF	TGTGCCAGCAGCCCCCCGGGGAGGGACCCTGAAGCTTTCTTT
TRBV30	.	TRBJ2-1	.	CAWSGGNSYNEQFF	TGTGCCTGGAGTGGCGGGAATTCCTACAATGAGCAGTTCTTC
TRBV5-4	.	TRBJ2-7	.	CASSSPTGHSPYEQYF	TGTGCCAGCAGCTCTCCGACAGGCCATTCACCCTACGAGCAGTACTTC
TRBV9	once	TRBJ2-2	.	CASSVVPSTGELFF	TGTGCCAGCAGCGTAGTCCCGTCCACCGGGGAGCTGTTTTTT
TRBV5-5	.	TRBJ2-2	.	CASSLEAPTNTGELFF	TGTGCCAGCAGCTTGGAAGCGCCTACGAACACCGGGGAGCTGTTTTTT
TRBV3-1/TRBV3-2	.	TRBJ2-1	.	CASSRGRGGEQFF	TGTGCCAGCAGCCGTGGGAGGGGGGGTGAGCAGTTCTTC
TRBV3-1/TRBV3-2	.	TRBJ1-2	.	CASSQVLRHSRGYTF	TGTGCCAGCAGCCAAGTACTGAGGCACTCTCGGGGCTACACCTTC
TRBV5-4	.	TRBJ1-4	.	CASSRGQLPRANEKLFF	TGTGCCAGCAGCCGGGGACAACTCCCGAGGGCTAATGAAAAACTGTTTTTT
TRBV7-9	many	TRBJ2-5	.	CASGAGQETQYF	TGTGCCAGCGGTGCCGGTCAAGAGACCCAGTACTTC
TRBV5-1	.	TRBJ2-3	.	CASSLGQIADTQYF	TGCGCCAGCAGCTTGGGACAAATCGCAGATACGCAGTATTTT
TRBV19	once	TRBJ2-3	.	CASSITGRRTDTQYF	TGTGCCAGTAGTATAACAGGGAGGCGAACAGATACGCAGTATTTT
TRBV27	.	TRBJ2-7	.	CASIEYEQYF	TGTGCCAGCATCGAGTACGAGCAGTACTTC
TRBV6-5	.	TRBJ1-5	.	CASGGREGQPQHF	TGTGCCAGCGGGGGCAGGGAAGGGCAGCCCCAGCATTTT
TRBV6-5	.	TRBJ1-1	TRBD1	CASSRDRGGTEAFF	TGTGCCAGCAGTCGGGACAGGGGGGGCACTGAAGCTTTCTTT
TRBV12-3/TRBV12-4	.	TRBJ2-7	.	CASFGGYEQYF	TGTGCCAGCTTTGGGGGCTACGAGCAGTACTTC